Presented here are 23 T cell receptor beta chains from one specimen sequenced in a study of cytomegalovirus exposure and HLA in healthy donors (dated by TCRdb to 2016 to 2017). The library was made by the immunoSEQ multiplex PCR assay. For the multiplex PCR, a mixture combining 60 forward primers for TCR Vbeta segments and 13 reverse primers for TCR Jbeta segments was used. In its TCRdb copy, this immuneACCESS table keeps in-frame sequences only and misses some clones. Where compared with another copy, unresolved V genes explain less than half of these, and the others have no known cause. The sample table lists more than 150,000 clones, approximately 83% of them with a count of one. About a tenth of the sample lies in the top ten. The sample consisted of PBMCs. The source is a man younger than 35 in good health and CMV-seropositive.

The chain recombines TRBV5-6 with TRBJ2-2; 7 positions agree with TRBD1. The V gene end was trimmed by 4 bases and the J gene end by 5 bases; junction bases not matched to a gene: 8. The CDR3 extends over 15 amino acids. The germline V gene encodes CDR1 SGHDT and CDR2 YYEEEE. The CDR3 DNA reads as TGTGCCAGCAGCCACAGCCCCAGGGGGACCGGGGAGCTGTTTTTT. Its protein product is CASSHSPRGTGELFF.

The chain uses TRBV6-1 and TRBJ2-7, with D maybe TRBD2 (5 bases). The V end was cut by 2 bases, the J end by 6 bases, with 17 bases between. There are 15 residues in the CDR3. Germline-derived CDR1 and CDR2 are MNHNS and SASEGT. DNA of the CDR3: TGTGCCAGCAGTGAAACCTCCGGGATAATGGCCGAGCAGTACTTC. Translated, it gives CASSETSGIMAEQYF.

V and J are TRBV5-1 and TRBJ2-3; 10 bases match TRBD2. With V trimmed by 5 bases and J by 2 bases, 8 bases remained unmatched. Looked up from germline, CDR1 is SGHRS and CDR2 is YFSETQ. This CDR3 is built from 16 residues. The CDR3 DNA reads TGCGCCAGCAGGCAAACTCTAGCGGGGGTCACAGATACGCAGTATTTT. This gives the protein CASRQTLAGVTDTQYF.

This clone was detected only once. This chain connects TRBV11-2 to TRBJ2-7, with TRBD2 matching 10 bases. The CDR3 totals 17 residues. CDR1 and CDR2 from the germline V gene are SGHAT and FQNNGV. After removal of 2 bases from V and 3 bases from J, the junction contained 10 bases not matched to a gene. DNA of the CDR3: TGTGCCAGCAGCTTATCTTTTAGCGGGGGGAACCTCTACGAGCAGTACTTC. Amino acids: CASSLSFSGGNLYEQYF.

The chain is built from TRBV11-3 and TRBJ2-3; 9 bases agree with TRBD2. V was clipped by 1 base and J by 11 bases; unmatched bases: 16. The CDR3 runs 17 residues. The germline gives CDR1 SGHNT, CDR2 YENEEA. The CDR3: CASSLGVGRGGPHLQYF. CDR3 sequence (DNA): TGTGCCAGCAGCTTAGGGGTGGGGCGGGGGGGCCCCCATTTGCAGTATTTT.

The V and J genes are TRBV14 and TRBJ2-7; D is ambiguous. The V and J ends lost 2 bases and 3 bases respectively, with 5 bases between them. Per the germline V gene, CDR1 is SGHDN and CDR2 is FVKESK. The CDR3 has 12 amino acids. CDR3 sequence: CASSQSFYEQYF. CDR3 DNA sequence: TGTGCCAGCAGCCAATCCTTCTACGAGCAGTACTTC.

This chain links TRBV9 with TRBJ2-1; TRBD1 matches 9 bases. Germline CDR1 SGDLS, CDR2 YYNGEE. J was trimmed by 15 bases and V by 4 bases; bases with no gene match: 11. The CDR3 spans 13 residues. CDR3 residues: CASSPRQGESLFF. In DNA form, the CDR3 reads TGTGCCAGCAGCCCCCGACAGGGGGAGTCTCTGTTCTTC.

The gene calls are TRBV20-1 and TRBJ2-7; D not resolved. The V and J ends lost 5 bases and 5 bases respectively, with 10 bases between them. The germline V gene has CDR1 DFQATT and CDR2 SNEGSKA (reference sequence). The CDR3 runs to 11 residues. This CDR3 is CSAQNYNEQYF. The CDR3, as DNA: TGCAGTGCTCAGAACTACAACGAGCAGTACTTC.

The rearrangement links TRBV7-7 to TRBJ2-1; 7 bases are a match to TRBD2. CDR1 and CDR2 from the germline V gene are SSHAT and FNYEAQ (reference sequence). The junction had 6 bases not matched to a gene; V was cut back by 4 bases and J by 0 bases. CDR3 length equals 16 residues. CDR3 sequence (DNA): TGTGCCAGCAGCTCCGGGACTACAAGCTCCTACAATGAGCAGTTCTTC. Translated, it gives CASSSGTTSSYNEQFF. Full variable domain (outside the CDR3, taken from reference TRBV7-7 and TRBJ2-1): GAGVSQSPRYKVTKRGQDVTLRCDPISSHATLYWYQQALGQGPEFLTYFNYEAQPDKSGLPSDRFSAERPEGSISTLTIQRTEQRDSAMYRCASSSGTTSSYNEQFFGPGTRLTVL.

A few counts support this clone. This chain joins TRBV7-9 and TRBJ1-5, with D tentatively TRBD1 (6 bases). The V gene lost 4 bases and the J gene lost 5 bases, with 21 bases spanning the gap. Germline loops: CDR1 SEHNR, CDR2 FQNEAQ (reference sequence). The CDR3 is 17 residues long. In DNA form, the CDR3 reads TGTGCCAGCAGCTCGTCGCTAGCAGGGGTTGGTGATCAGCCCCAGCATTTT. Its translation: CASSSSLAGVGDQPQHF.

This chain joins TRBV7-9 and TRBJ1-2; 7 bases align to TRBD1. Per germline, CDR1 SEHNR and CDR2 FQNEAQ (reference sequence). V gave up 4 bases and J gave up 8 bases; unmatched junction bases: 4. The CDR3 consists of 12 residues. The CDR3 sequence is CASSYGTDGYTF. The DNA of the CDR3 is TGTGCCAGCAGCTACGGGACAGACGGCTACACCTTC. Complete variable domain (other parts from reference TRBV7-9 and TRBJ1-2): DTGVSQNPRHKITKRGQNVTFRCDPISEHNRLYWYRQTLGQGPEFLTYFQNEAQLEKSRLLSDRFSAERPKGSFSTLEIQRTEQGDSAMYLCASSYGTDGYTFGSGTRLTVV.

V and J are TRBV19 and TRBJ2-3, with 12 bases that match TRBD2. The CDR3 is 18 residues long. Trimming removed 3 bases from V and 0 bases from J; junction bases left unmatched: 7. Germline assignment: CDR1 LNHDA and CDR2 SQIVND (reference sequence). The CDR3 loop is CASSILLAGGGSTDTQYF. The CDR3 coding sequence is TGTGCCAGTAGTATTCTCCTAGCGGGGGGGGGTAGCACAGATACGCAGTATTTT. The variable domain in full, completed from reference TRBV19 and TRBJ2-3, reads DGGITQSPKYLFRKEGQNVTLSCEQNLNHDAMYWYRQDPGQGLRLIYYSQIVNDFQKGDIAEGYSVSREKKESFPLTVTSAQKNPTAFYLCASSILLAGGGSTDTQYFGPGTRLTVL.

The chain links TRBV12-5 to TRBJ2-5, with 8 nucleotides matching TRBD1. The J call may be in error: the DNA end matches TRBJ2-7 better. The CDR3 length is 16 residues. Per germline, CDR1 LGHNT and CDR2 FRNRAP. The CDR3 loop is CASGLAGGASLYEQYF. The CDR3 DNA sequence: TGTGCTAGTGGTTTGGCAGGGGGCGCTTCGTTATACGAGCAGTACTTC.

The chain employs TRBV6-5 and TRBJ2-7, with D unresolved. From germline, CDR1 is MNHEY and CDR2 SVGAGI. The V end was cut by 0 bases, the J end by 0 bases, with 12 bases between. The CDR3 sequence is 16 residues long. The CDR3: CASSYSGVGFSYEQYF. The CDR3 DNA sequence: TGTGCCAGCAGTTACTCGGGTGTGGGCTTCTCCTACGAGCAGTACTTC.

A note on this clone: One end of the junction varies from germline; a read error may be responsible. J is TRBJ2-7 and V is TRBV2; TRBD1 is a possible D gene (6 bases). The CDR3 has 14 residues. CDR1 SNHLY and CDR2 FYNNEI come from the germline V gene. CDR3 protein: CAGSVTGPSYEQYF. The CDR3 nucleotides read TGTGCCGGCAGTGTGACAGGTCCGTCCTACGAGCAGTACTTC.

The rearrangement links TRBV9 to TRBJ2-1; 10 bases fit TRBD2. The length of the CDR3 is 15 residues. Germline loops: CDR1 SGDLS, CDR2 YYNGEE. The junction had 2 bases not matched to a gene; V was cut back by 2 bases and J by 3 bases. The CDR3 nucleotides are TGTGCCAGCAGCGTCGGACTAGCGGTCTACAATGAGCAGTTCTTC. This gives the protein CASSVGLAVYNEQFF.

DNA for the CDR3: TGTGCCAGCAGCTTAGGGACACGCACTGAAGCTTTCTTT. Translating gives CASSLGTRTEAFF. V usage is TRBV5-8 and J usage is TRBJ1-1; maybe TRBD1 (6 bases). V was shortened by 2 bases and J by 4 bases, with 9 bases between the two germline ends. Looked up from germline, CDR1 is SGHTS and CDR2 is YDEGEE. CDR3 length: 13 residues. Variable domain in full (rest from reference TRBV5-8 and TRBJ1-1): EAGVTQSPTHLIKTRGQQATLRCSPISGHTSVYWYQQALGLGLQFLLWYDEGEERNRGNFPPRFSGRQFPNYSSELNVNALELEDSALYLCASSLGTRTEAFFGQGTRLTVV.

The rearrangement uses TRBV5-1 and TRBJ2-7, with 11 bases aligning to TRBD2. Per the germline V gene, CDR1 is SGHRS and CDR2 is YFSETQ. The junction had 8 bases not matched to a gene; V was cut back by 3 bases and J by 3 bases. CDR3 length equals 16 residues. CDR3 sequence (DNA): TGCGCCAGCAGCTCAGGGACTAGCGGATCAAACTACGAGCAGTACTTC. Protein: CASSSGTSGSNYEQYF.

This CDR3 reads CASSVLARRTDTQYF. CDR3 in DNA: TGTGCCAGCAGCGTCTTAGCACGTCGCACAGATACGCAGTATTTT. The gene calls are TRBV7-2 and TRBJ2-3; D is unclear. Deletions cut 5 bases from V and 1 base from J, with 13 bases between. This CDR3 has 15 amino acids. Germline CDR1 and CDR2: SGHTA and FQGNSA.

V usage is TRBV6-1 and J usage is TRBJ1-5; no definite D call. The CDR3 is made up of 15 amino acids. Germline V gene sequence: CDR1 MNHNS, CDR2 SASEGT. Trimming left V 6 bases short and J 2 bases short, with 14 bases between. This CDR3 reads CASRTTLTGNQPQHF. The CDR3, as DNA: TGTGCCAGCAGAACGACACTGACGGGCAATCAGCCCCAGCATTTT.

This rearrangement joins TRBV10-2 to TRBJ2-5; no reliable D call. Deletions cut 1 base from V and 5 bases from J, with 5 bases between. The germline V gene encodes CDR1 WSHSY and CDR2 SAAADI. This CDR3 region has 12 residues. The CDR3 DNA is TGCGCCAGCAGTGAGTTCGGGGAGACCCAGTACTTC. Protein: CASSEFGETQYF.

This chain joins TRBV5-4 and TRBJ2-7; D may be TRBD2 (5 bases). Trimming took 0 bases from V and 5 from J, leaving 12 bases between them. The CDR3 consists of 14 residues. Germline assignment: CDR1 SGHNT and CDR2 YYREEE (reference sequence). For the CDR3, the DNA is TGTGCCAGCAGCTTGGTTCCCAGGACTGACGAGCAGTACTTC. Protein sequence: CASSLVPRTDEQYF.

The chain employs TRBV5-6 and TRBJ2-7; 7 nucleotides agree with TRBD1. Germline trimming cut 2 bases from V and 7 bases from J; bases unmatched to any gene: 9. The CDR3 runs to 14 residues. Germline V CDR1 and CDR2: SGHDT, YYEEEE. The DNA for the CDR3 is TGTGCCAGCAGCTTAATGGGACAGCCGGAGGAGCAGTACTTC. It is translated as CASSLMGQPEEQYF.